The 23 T cell receptor beta chains in this list originate from one sample, sequenced in a study of blood T cell repertoires in COVID-19. Data came from immunoSEQ multiplex PCR; TCRdb stores just in-frame clones and leaves some out. The table shows about 440,000 clones, with approximately 90% occurring only once. The sequencing sample was made of PBMCs or T cells enriched from blood (not recorded which). The origin of the receptors is a young woman with acute COVID-19.

V usage is TRBV12-3 or TRBV12-4 and J usage is TRBJ2-7, with D possibly being TRBD2 (6 bases). Trimming pared 6 bases from V and 3 bases from J, leaving 12 bases between. The CDR3 spans 13 residues. The CDR3 DNA reads as TGTGCCAGCAGAGGGACTTTAAGCTACGAGCAGTACTTC. This codes for CASRGTLSYEQYF.

Worth noting for this clone: Additional DNA sequences in this sample encode the identical CDR3. J is TRBJ1-1 and V is TRBV11-2; D perhaps matches TRBD1 (6 bases). The germline gives CDR1 SGHAT, CDR2 FQNNGV. The CDR3 sequence is 14 residues long. The ends were cut back, 2 bases at V and 0 bases at J, with 7 bases in the middle. The CDR3 DNA reads as TGTGCCAGCAGCTTACAGGGGATGAACACTGAAGCTTTCTTT. As protein: CASSLQGMNTEAFF.

The chain couples TRBV6-6 to TRBJ2-1, with D possibly TRBD1 on 5 matching bases. The V end was cut by 5 bases, the J end by 0 bases, with 11 bases between. Per germline, CDR1 MNHNY and CDR2 SVGAGI (reference sequence). The CDR3 runs to 15 residues. The CDR3 loop is CASSKDSDSYNEQFF. The CDR3 DNA is TGTGCCAGCAGTAAAGACAGCGACTCCTACAATGAGCAGTTCTTC.

The rearrangement uses TRBV4-3 and TRBJ2-3; 10 positions agree with TRBD2. Looked up from germline, CDR1 is LGHNA and CDR2 is YSLEER. The CDR3 totals 16 residues. Trimming removed 2 bases from V and 6 bases from J; junction bases left unmatched: 8. The CDR3 loop is CASSQNGLAVGDTQYF. The DNA of the CDR3 is TGCGCCAGCAGCCAAAACGGACTAGCGGTAGGGGATACGCAGTATTTT.

This clone came up once. The chain uses TRBV7-9 and TRBJ2-7, with D maybe TRBD1 (6 bases). The CDR3 runs to 17 residues. Germline CDR1 reads SEHNR; CDR2 reads FQNEAQ (reference sequence). Trimming stripped 6 bases from V and 2 bases from J, with 23 bases between. CDR3 in DNA: TGTGCCAGCAGACTACAGATGGACAGACGCGGACCCTACGAGCAGTACTTC. Its translation: CASRLQMDRRGPYEQYF. Full variable domain (rest looked up from reference TRBV7-9 and TRBJ2-7): DTGVSQNPRHKITKRGQNVTFRCDPISEHNRLYWYRQTLGQGPEFLTYFQNEAQLEKSRLLSDRFSAERPKGSFSTLEIQRTEQGDSAMYLCASRLQMDRRGPYEQYFGPGTRLTVT.

The chain employs TRBV11-2 and TRBJ1-6; no reliable D call. Trimming left V 1 base short and J 7 bases short, with 8 bases between. The CDR3 is 14 amino acids. Germline-derived CDR1 and CDR2 are SGHAT and FQNNGV. The CDR3 region is CASSLVEINSPLHF. The CDR3 DNA sequence: TGTGCCAGCAGCTTAGTTGAGATCAATTCACCCCTCCACTTT.

This clone has a single count. The J gene is TRBJ2-1, the V gene TRBV3-1 (or the pseudogene TRBV3-2); the match to TRBD1 covers 11 bases. With V trimmed by 4 bases and J by 1 base, 9 bases remained unmatched. The length of the CDR3 is 18 residues. Germline assignment: CDR1 LGHDT and CDR2 YNNKEL (reference sequence). The CDR3 loop reads CASSPWTGGLGSYNEQFF. CDR3 nucleotide sequence: TGTGCCAGCAGCCCCTGGACAGGGGGCTTGGGATCCTACAATGAGCAGTTCTTC.

This clone was observed once. The chain recombines TRBV4-2 with TRBJ2-4; 8 bases fit TRBD2. The CDR3 runs 16 residues. The V gene end was trimmed by 0 bases and the J gene end by 6 bases; junction bases not matched to a gene: 7. The germline gives CDR1 LGHNA, CDR2 YNFKEQ. The CDR3 bases are TGTGCCAGCAGCCAAGATAATCCCGGGACTAGAAACATTCAGTACTTC. Translated: CASSQDNPGTRNIQYF.

Concerning this clone: Other nucleotide sequences from this sample produce the same CDR3. J is TRBJ2-6 and V is TRBV29-1; D perhaps matches TRBD2 (6 bases). The germline CDR1 and CDR2 sequences are SQVTM and ANQGSEA. CDR3 length equals 14 residues. Trimming cost V 3 bases and J 3 bases, with 9 bases left between them. The CDR3: CSVDGGSGANVLTF. The CDR3 nucleotides read TGCAGCGTTGACGGGGGTAGTGGGGCCAACGTCCTGACTTTC. The full variable domain, with the rest looked up from reference TRBV29-1 and TRBJ2-6, is SAVISQKPSRDICQRGTSLTIQCQVDSQVTMMFWYRQQPGQSLTLIATANQGSEATYESGFVIDKFPISRPNLTFSTLTVSNMSPEDSSIYLCSVDGGSGANVLTFGAGSRLTVL.

The chain uses TRBV18 and TRBJ2-1; D is unresolved. V was shortened by 3 bases and J by 2 bases, with 11 bases between the two germline ends. CDR1 is KGHSH, CDR2 LQKENI, per germline. There are 15 residues in the CDR3. CDR3 DNA: TGTGCCAGCTCACCTAAGCTACAGCCCTACAATGAGCAGTTCTTC. This sequence encodes CASSPKLQPYNEQFF.

This chain uses TRBV10-1 with TRBJ1-3; 7 positions agree with TRBD1. Losses at the gene ends were 10 bases for V and 8 bases for J; bases not matched to a gene: 11. The CDR3 length is 13 residues. CDR1 is WNHNN and CDR2 is SYGVQD in the germline V gene (reference sequence). CDR3: CATQKDRVDTIYF. The CDR3 coding sequence is TGCGCCACCCAGAAAGACAGGGTGGACACCATATATTTT.

The chain uses TRBV7-2 and TRBJ2-5; TRBD1 is a possible D gene (6 bases). The CDR3 is 14 amino acids. V shed 5 bases and J shed 5 bases, with 15 bases lying between them. The germline V gene has CDR1 SGHTA and CDR2 FQGNSA. The CDR3 DNA sequence: TGTGCCAGCAGCCACTACGACAGGCAGGAGACCCAGTACTTC. Translated: CASSHYDRQETQYF.

The chain combines TRBV27 with TRBJ2-1, with D maybe TRBD1 (6 bases). Germline CDR1 MNHEY, CDR2 SMNVEV (reference sequence). The V end lost 4 bases, the J end lost 5 bases, and 18 bases lay between the germline ends. The CDR3 is 16 amino acids. The CDR3 nucleotides read TGTGCCAGCAGTTGGCCCAGGGGCAGGGGTCACAATGAGCAGTTCTTC. This gives the protein CASSWPRGRGHNEQFF.

In its sample, this clone was seen once. The chain couples TRBV19 to TRBJ2-7, with TRBD1 identical over 7 bases. The CDR3 has 14 amino acids. Per germline, CDR1 LNHDA and CDR2 SQIVND (reference sequence). The V gene end was trimmed by 7 bases and the J gene end by 5 bases; junction bases not matched to a gene: 11. DNA of the CDR3: TGTGCCAGTAAACCCCTCGAAGGGACAGACGAGCAGTACTTC. Translation: CASKPLEGTDEQYF. The variable domain in full, with the rest retrieved from reference TRBV19 and TRBJ2-7, is DGGITQSPKYLFRKEGQNVTLSCEQNLNHDAMYWYRQDPGQGLRLIYYSQIVNDFQKGDIAEGYSVSREKKESFPLTVTSAQKNPTAFYLCASKPLEGTDEQYFGPGTRLTVT.

V usage is TRBV4-3 and J usage is TRBJ2-7; 7 positions match TRBD2. Per the germline V gene, CDR1 is LGHNA and CDR2 is YSLEER. CDR3 length equals 15 residues. V lost 1 base and J lost 4; bases outside the gene matches: 7. The CDR3 sequence is CASSQAEGGVYEQYF. The CDR3 bases are TGCGCCAGCAGCCAAGCCGAGGGAGGGGTATACGAGCAGTACTTC.

The gene calls are TRBV12-3 or TRBV12-4 and TRBJ2-7; a weak D match, TRBD1 (6 bases). This CDR3 is 13 amino acids long. Trimming took 5 bases from V and 3 from J, leaving 11 bases between them. Written as DNA, the CDR3 is TGTGCCAGCAGTCCTGGACAGCTCTACGAGCAGTACTTC. It is translated as CASSPGQLYEQYF.

About this clone itself: In the same sample, other DNA sequences code for this CDR3. The genes are TRBV7-3 and TRBJ1-5; 7 nucleotides align to TRBD1. This CDR3 region has 13 residues. Looked up from germline, CDR1 is SGHTA and CDR2 is FQGTGA. Trimming removed 5 bases from V and 5 bases from J; junction bases left unmatched: 3. The CDR3 DNA is TGTGCCAGCAGCCCTGACAGGGATCAGCCCCAGCATTTT. This gives the protein CASSPDRDQPQHF.

This clone was counted between two and nine times. This sample includes further DNA sequences coding for the same CDR3. The chain recombines TRBV28 with TRBJ1-2, with D unresolved. The germline V gene has CDR1 MDHEN and CDR2 SYDVKM. The CDR3 covers 13 residues. Trimming took off 3 bases at V and 0 bases at J, with 5 bases between the two ends. The CDR3 spells CASSLPANYGYTF. CDR3 DNA sequence: TGTGCCAGCAGTTTGCCGGCTAACTATGGCTACACCTTC.

The chain is built from TRBV27 and TRBJ2-5, with TRBD1 as a possible D gene (5 bases). This CDR3 has 13 residues. V lost 6 bases and J 3 bases, leaving 11 bases between the germline ends. The V gene's germline CDR1 is MNHEY and CDR2 SMNVEV (reference sequence). The CDR3 nucleotides read TGTGCCAGCAGCAAGGGGTTCGAAGAGACCCAGTACTTC. Residues: CASSKGFEETQYF.

The DNA of the CDR3 is TGTGCCAGCAGCACTAGCGGGACTTCCTACGAGCAGTACTTC. It codes for CASSTSGTSYEQYF. This rearrangement joins TRBV7-9 to TRBJ2-7; TRBD2 matches at 10 bases. This CDR3 is 14 amino acids long. After removal of 5 bases from V and 1 base from J, the junction contained 2 bases not matched to a gene. CDR1 and CDR2 from the germline V gene are SEHNR and FQNEAQ (reference sequence).

The V and J genes are TRBV28 and TRBJ1-2; D possibly corresponds to TRBD1 (6 bases). The CDR3 has 14 amino acids. V lost 5 bases to trimming and J lost 1 base, with 11 bases between them. CDR1 and CDR2 from the germline V gene are MDHEN and SYDVKM. The CDR3 nucleotides are TGTGCCAGCAGTCAGACAGGCATTAACTATGGCTACACCTTC. It translates to CASSQTGINYGYTF.

J is TRBJ2-7 and V is TRBV27; 8 bases fit TRBD2. CDR3 length: 15 amino acids. V lost 5 bases, J lost 3 bases, and 9 bases stayed unmatched. CDR1 MNHEY and CDR2 SMNVEV come from the germline V gene (reference sequence). For the CDR3, the DNA is TGTGCCAGCAGTACCATAGCGGGAAGTGGCTACGAGCAGTACTTC. Translated: CASSTIAGSGYEQYF.

The rearrangement uses TRBV6-2 or TRBV6-3 and TRBJ2-1; 10 positions match TRBD2. Germline CDR1 and CDR2: MNHEY and SVGEGT. V gave up 2 bases and J gave up 5 bases; unmatched junction bases: 0. The CDR3 contains 14 residues. The CDR3 coding sequence is TGTGCCAGCAGTTACGGACTAGCGGACAATGAGCAGTTCTTC. This translates into CASSYGLADNEQFF.